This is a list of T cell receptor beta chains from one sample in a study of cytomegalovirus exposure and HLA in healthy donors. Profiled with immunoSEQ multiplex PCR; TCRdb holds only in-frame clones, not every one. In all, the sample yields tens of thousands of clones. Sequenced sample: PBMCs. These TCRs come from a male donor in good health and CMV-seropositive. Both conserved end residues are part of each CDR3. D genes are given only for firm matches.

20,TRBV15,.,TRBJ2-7,CATSRGQASGLRGLRNEQYF,TGTGCCACCAGCAGAGGTCAGGCTAGCGGTTTGAGGGGGTTGCGGAACGAGCAGTACTTC
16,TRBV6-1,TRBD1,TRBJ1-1,CASSEAGQGARTEAFF,TGTGCCAGCAGTGAAGCAGGACAGGGGGCGCGTACTGAAGCTTTCTTT
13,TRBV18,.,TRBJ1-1,CASSRGENTEAFF,TGTGCCAGCTCACGGGGGGAGAACACTGAAGCTTTCTTT
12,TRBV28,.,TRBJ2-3,CASSLPADTQYF,TGTGCCAGCAGTTTACCCGCAGATACGCAGTATTTT
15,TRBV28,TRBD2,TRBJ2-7,CASQVRRGGTDEQYF,TGTGCCAGCCAAGTTCGGCGGGGGGGTACCGACGAGCAGTACTTC
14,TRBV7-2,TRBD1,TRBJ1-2,CASSPGGANYGYTF,TGTGCCAGCAGCCCAGGGGGCGCTAACTATGGCTACACCTTC
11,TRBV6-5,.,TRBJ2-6,CAAAGANVLTF,TGTGCCGCGGCGGGGGCCAACGTCCTGACTTTC
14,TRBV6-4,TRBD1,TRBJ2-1,CASSDGQGADEQFF,TGTGCCAGCAGTGACGGGCAGGGGGCTGATGAGCAGTTCTTC
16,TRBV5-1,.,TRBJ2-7,CASSLSSGAQLYEQYF,TGCGCCAGCAGCTTGTCTTCAGGCGCCCAACTCTACGAGCAGTACTTC
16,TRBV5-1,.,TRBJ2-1,CASSLETRGWVNEQFF,TGCGCCAGCAGCTTGGAAACCAGGGGTTGGGTCAATGAGCAGTTCTTC
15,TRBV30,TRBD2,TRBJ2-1,CAWSVLAGGYNEQFF,TGTGCCTGGAGTGTACTAGCGGGGGGGTACAATGAGCAGTTCTTC
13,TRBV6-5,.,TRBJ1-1,CASSYGGSAEAFF,TGTGCCAGCAGTTACGGGGGGAGCGCTGAAGCTTTCTTT
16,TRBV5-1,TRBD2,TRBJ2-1,CASSFVGGLAGEHQFF,TGCGCCAGCAGCTTTGTAGGGGGACTAGCGGGGGAGCACCAGTTCTTC
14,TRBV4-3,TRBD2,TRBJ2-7,CASSSREGGVEQYF,TGCGCCAGCAGCTCTAGGGAGGGAGGGGTAGAGCAGTACTTC
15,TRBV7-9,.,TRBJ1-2,CASSPPEGANYGYTF,TGTGCCAGCAGCCCACCCGAAGGGGCTAACTATGGCTACACCTTC
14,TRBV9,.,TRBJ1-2,CASSVGGGLYGYTF,TGTGCCAGCAGCGTAGGTGGAGGGCTCTATGGCTACACCTTC
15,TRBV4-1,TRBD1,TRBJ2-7,CASSQAGQGADEQYF,TGCGCCAGCAGCCAAGCCGGACAGGGGGCTGACGAGCAGTACTTC
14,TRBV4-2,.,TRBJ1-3,CATGGRGSGNTIYF,TGTGCCACAGGTGGGCGGGGAAGTGGAAACACCATATATTTT
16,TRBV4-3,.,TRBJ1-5,CASSQDYAGSITPQHF,TGCGCCAGCAGCCAAGATTATGCAGGGTCTATCACGCCCCAGCATTTT
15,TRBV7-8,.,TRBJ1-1,CASSPPAGRGTEAFF,TGTGCCAGCAGCCCTCCAGCAGGGCGGGGCACTGAAGCTTTCTTT
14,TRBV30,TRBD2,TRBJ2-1,CAWRLAGRDNEQFF,TGTGCCTGGAGACTAGCGGGAAGGGACAATGAGCAGTTCTTC
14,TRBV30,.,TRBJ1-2,CAWRPPNRAGGYTF,TGTGCCTGGAGGCCCCCAAACAGGGCAGGAGGCTACACCTTC
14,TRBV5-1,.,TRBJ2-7,CASASREIGYEQYF,TGCGCCAGTGCTTCTCGGGAGATAGGGTACGAGCAGTACTTC
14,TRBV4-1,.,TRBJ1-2,CASSQVQQGPGCTF,TGCGCCAGCAGCCAAGTTCAACAGGGTCCTGGCTGCACCTTC
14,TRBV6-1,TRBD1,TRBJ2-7,CASSTRDRSYEQYF,TGTGCCAGCAGTACACGGGACAGAAGTTACGAGCAGTACTTC
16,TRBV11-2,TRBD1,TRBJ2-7,CASSPAGTGASYEQYF,TGTGCCAGCAGCCCTGCTGGGACAGGGGCCTCCTACGAGCAGTACTTC